This T cell receptor beta chain was sequenced during a study of cytomegalovirus exposure and HLA in healthy donors (dated by TCRdb to the late 2010s). Context from the whole study: According to an earlier analysis of around 600 of the donors, some 180 million T cells yielded 120 million or so unique TCR beta sequences and approximately 280 Gb of sequence data. About 320 gigabases of sequencing data and some 85 million unique TCR sequences were included in an early release covering 550 to 800 HLA-typed donors. The genetic ancestry cluster associated with self-reported Caucasian donors included 70% to 85% of the roughly 410 genotyped donors. The aim of the study was to test whether cataloging public T cell receptors could identify signatures of past pathogen exposure. The T cell repertoires of several hundred subjects were profiled by immunosequencing and related to cytomegalovirus serostatus. In addition to the first cohort of approximately 670 subjects, a separate validation cohort of approximately 130 different subjects was used. To predict cytomegalovirus infection status, the study combined high-throughput TCR immunosequencing, statistical association of individual TCRs with disease status, and machine learning. A later analysis re-analyzed previously published TCR beta repertoires from several hundred donors and added high-resolution HLA genotyping to study TCR occurrence patterns. In the later analysis, no new phenotypic data were used to find candidate immune exposures; instead, reliance was placed on TCR beta sequences and their occurrence across donors. An earlier analysis of nearly 600 of the donors applied high-throughput TCR beta sequencing to assess whether each TCR beta V gene segment acted as functional or pseudogenic. Donor age, sex, ethnicity and CMV serostatus were compiled together with the repertoire data. Genome-wide SNP genotypes for about three fifths of the 666 donors were used in a later genetic analysis, which treated that subset as a discovery cohort. All discovery cohort repertoires had been generated using a single sequencing platform. HLA typing covered class I and class II loci at four-digit resolution. Typing coverage varied by locus: roughly 629-630 donors for A, B, C, DRB1 and DQB1; some 520 for DQA1; about 590 for DPA1; 400 to 480 for DPB1. Roughly 5 DR-DQ haplotypes were treated as single units for association and clustering because of strong linkage in the cohort. On average, about 200,000 unique TCR beta nucleotide sequences were sequenced per donor among a few hundred genotyped donors of the cohort, with 15% to 20% of those sequences being non-productive. What the research found in general, with its limitations: A few of the identified cytomegalovirus-associated TCR beta chains were confirmed in vitro to be specific for cytomegalovirus antigens. In the study, around 160 TCR beta chains were listed as associated with cytomegalovirus. In an earlier analysis of about 600 of the donors, most TCR beta V segments appeared in productive rearrangements about 90% or about 30% of the time, broadly matching IMGT annotations. The classifier was reported to diagnose cytomegalovirus status with high specificity and sensitivity in both the original cohort and the validation cohort. In a later genetic analysis, fewer N-insertions in productive TCRs were reported among donors in an Asian-associated ancestry cluster than the approximately 670-donor mean. This cohort had only TCR beta chains sequenced, and the lack of alpha or paired-chain data limited which features could be detected. Fewer than 20 rarely observed V segments, including chromosome 9 orphons, were excluded from the earlier analysis of several hundred of the donors because counts were too low. A group of highly shared sequence variants was considered likely to be a technical artifact of the sequencing pipeline. V-gene and J-gene trimming of TCR beta chains was associated with a missense DCLRE1C variant in a later genetic analysis, and the association was replicated in an independent cohort. The authors suggested that the approach could potentially be generalized to other disease states and immunological phenotypes. At a false discovery rate of 0.05, a later analysis linked approximately 18,000 TCR beta sequences to specific HLA alleles. The only immune exposure information available for the cohort was CMV serostatus. The 87-base-pair reads could not distinguish some IMGT-functional V segments, including TRBV6-2 and TRBV6-3, so those segments were excluded. A further reported finding was that TCR beta sequences accurately predicted the HLA-A and HLA-B alleles for most subjects in the first cohort. In a later analysis, HLA-associated TCR beta chains were found to be more clonally expanded and to have lower generation probabilities than equally common non-associated chains. HLA typing was unavailable for some donors at each locus, so association tests used only the typed subset. When HLA alleles, especially DR and DQ, strongly co-occurred, TCR associations were difficult to assign to individual alleles. A later analysis found that most CMV-associated TCR beta chains appeared HLA-restricted, with HLA associations seemingly driven largely by CMV exposure. Linkage disequilibrium might explain the correlated functional status among segregating V segments, but an unknown experimental factor could not be excluded. Roughly uniform sequencing depth across donors was assumed in presence/absence analyses, although this assumption may not hold. Several of the top co-occurrence clusters appeared to be linked to parvovirus B19, influenza, CMV and Epstein-Barr virus, according to a later analysis. While some public TCRs were present in many individuals, most TCR sequences turned up only very rarely across donors. According to a later analysis, TCR association rates differed among HLA loci, with DRB1 alleles showing the most associated TCRs and HLA-C alleles showing the fewest.

On this clone itself: Its antigen is currently not known. Nothing much larger sits one base from this clone, and base qualities are not available.

Inclusive of the bounding cysteine and phenylalanine, the CDR3 is 12 residues long. Kept here is only the CDR3 DNA, which spans 36 bases and is read in frame from base 1. V is reduced by 8 bases and J by 6 bases, leaving a spacing of 11 bases between them. From a lookup of the germline V gene (reference sequence), CDR1 and CDR2 are MNHEY and SMNVEV. Library preparation used the immunoSEQ multiplex PCR assay. A mixture of 60 forward primers for TCR Vbeta segments and 13 reverse primers for TCR Jbeta segments was used in the multiplex PCR. Amplification of the CDR3 region of rearranged TCR beta genes was performed with a multiplex PCR assay on genomic DNA. The amplified TCR beta libraries were sequenced on the Illumina HiSeq System as 87-base-pair reads. Under the source paper's analysis protocol: A later analysis tallied 80 million to 95 million unique TCR beta chains across the approximately 670 repertoires, and approximately 11 million of those chains were shared by two or more donors. Raw reads were error-corrected and collapsed into unique sequences by a nearest-neighbor algorithm in which closely related sequences were merged to remove PCR and sequencing errors. V, D and J gene segments were assigned by aligning CDR3 sequences to IMGT reference sequences. For a sequence to be retained, a match of at least six nucleotides to both a V gene segment and a J gene segment was required. A rearrangement was called productive if the CDR3 had no stop codons and remained in frame with V and J, and every other rearrangement was called non-productive. Following IMGT convention, CDR3 was defined as the stretch from the second conserved V-encoded cysteine up to the conserved J-encoded phenylalanine. Sequences without an unambiguous match to a single V gene segment were excluded from the earlier analysis of about 600 of the donors. In an earlier analysis of around 590 of the donors, a V segment was called functional when productive rearrangements were above 56.7%, and segregating when the standard deviation between donors exceeded 5%. A statistical classification framework was built for diagnosing cytomegalovirus status from the catalog of TCR beta chain sequences. A later analysis assigned V and J genes by comparing TCR nucleotide sequences with IMGT/GENE-DB human TR gene sequences. A later analysis assigned CDR3 sequences and most-parsimonious VDJ recombination scenarios with the TCRdist pipeline. In a later analysis, every TCR beta chain was defined by the combination of its CDR3 amino acid sequence and its V-gene family, and reads without a unique V-gene family were dropped. A later analysis removed 500 to 600 highly shared, low-generation-probability nucleotide sequences to deal with suspected cross-contamination and a sequencing artifact. In a later analysis, a clonal expansion index for each public chain was calculated from normalized within-repertoire ranks of inferred template counts. In a later analysis, generation probabilities were computed with a VDJ recombination model fitted to out-of-frame rearrangements, and the resulting probabilities were checked against IGoR. Hypergeometric tests were used in a later analysis to score TCR-TCR, TCR-HLA and TCR-CMV co-occurrence, with a repertoire-size bias correction applied to the TCR pairs. To estimate false discovery rates, a later analysis permuted the HLA or CMV assignments 20 times. A later analysis grouped co-occurring TCRs with DBSCAN, adding TCRdist sequence similarity when clustering within HLA-allele-positive subsets. For co-occurrence clustering, repertoires with fewer than 30,000 or more than 120,000 public chains were excluded, along with 5 or 6 repertoires with anomalous nucleotide sharing. TCRdb holds this immuneACCESS table with in-frame rearrangements only. Some clones are missing; in checked studies, unresolved V genes explain under half, and the rest has no known cause. Clone size and V and J calls were adopted from that table, with D and trimming inferred from the DNA. Within this sample are approximately 280,000 clones, with over 85% of them counted one time only. Approximately 2.4% of the sample is held by the ten biggest clonotypes.

The cohort consisted of 600 or so healthy bone marrow donors. At the time of sampling, every cohort member was nominally healthy, though immune exposures that went unrecorded were likely present. The donor was CMV seronegative and belonged to the group of several hundred seronegative cohort members. A peripheral blood sample was collected from each donor, and TCR beta sequencing was performed on peripheral blood mononuclear cells. Genomic DNA extraction from the blood cell samples was performed with the Qiagen DNeasy Blood Extraction Kit. Specimen: PBMCs. The V gene is TRBV27 and the J gene is TRBJ2-1; the D region possibly corresponds to TRBD1 (5 bases align). The TCR sequence derives from a woman under 30 in good health and CMV-seronegative. The DNA sequence is given as TGTGCCAGCCGGACACTTCCCAATGAGCAGTTCTTC. It specifies CASRTLPNEQFF.